The T cell receptor beta chain under discussion was sequenced for a study of cytotoxic CD8 clonotypes in ibrutinib-treated CLL. Overall study: IGHV unmutated fewer than 18; relapsed/refractory 10 to 11; treatment-naive some 14.

The CDR3 sequence is 16 residues long. The V gene's germline CDR1 is SGHKS and CDR2 YYEKEE (reference sequence). Deletions cut 7 bases from V and 3 bases from J, with 19 bases between. Broader study findings: The study sampled sustained-remission and progressing patients at different times. Clonality increased at ibrutinib response and stayed stable in sustained remission. At progression, however, it fell back toward baseline.

The data were produced by immunoSEQ multiplex PCR, yet TCRdb's version contains in-frame clones alone and is incomplete. This table holds around 150,000 clones, over 75% found once. This clone has just one count. Its antigen is undetermined. The J gene is TRBJ1-4, the V gene TRBV5-5, with a tentative D call TRBD1 (5 bases). The sequence derives from a human donor with chronic lymphocytic leukemia. Sequenced material: PBMCs, taken after 36 months of ibrutinib treatment. CDR3 coding DNA: TGTGCCAGCCGCCGTGAGGGTGGGGCGGCTAATGAAAAACTGTTTTTT. Residues: CASRREGGAANEKLFF.